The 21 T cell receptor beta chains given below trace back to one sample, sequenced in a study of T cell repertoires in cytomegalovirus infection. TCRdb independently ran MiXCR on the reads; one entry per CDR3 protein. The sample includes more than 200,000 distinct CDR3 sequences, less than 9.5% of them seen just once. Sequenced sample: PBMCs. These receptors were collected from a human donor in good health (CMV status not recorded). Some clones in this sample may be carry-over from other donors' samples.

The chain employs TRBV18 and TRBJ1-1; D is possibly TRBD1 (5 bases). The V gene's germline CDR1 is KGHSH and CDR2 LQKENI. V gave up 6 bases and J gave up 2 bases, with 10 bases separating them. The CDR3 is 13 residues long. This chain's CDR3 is CASSAGGNTEAFF. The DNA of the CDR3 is TGTGCCAGCTCCGCCGGGGGTAACACTGAAGCTTTCTTT.

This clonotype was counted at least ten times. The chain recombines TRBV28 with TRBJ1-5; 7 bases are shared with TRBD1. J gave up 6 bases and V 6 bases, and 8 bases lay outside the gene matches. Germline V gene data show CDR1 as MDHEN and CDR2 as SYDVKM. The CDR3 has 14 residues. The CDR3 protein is CASRRGRQGQPQHF. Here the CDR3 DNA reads TGTGCCAGCAGGAGGGGGCGTCAGGGTCAGCCCCAGCATTTT.

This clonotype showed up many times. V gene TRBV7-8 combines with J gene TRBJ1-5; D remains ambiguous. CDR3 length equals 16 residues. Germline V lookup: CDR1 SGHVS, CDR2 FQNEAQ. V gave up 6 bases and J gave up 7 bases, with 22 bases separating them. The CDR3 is CASSLTPGPTQQPQHF. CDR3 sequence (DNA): TGTGCCAGCAGTCTAACCCCGGGCCCCACCCAGCAGCCCCAGCATTTT.

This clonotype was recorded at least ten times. CDR3 residues: CASSPAGPSTDTQYF. CDR3 bases: TGTGCCAGCAGCCCCGCCGGGCCTAGCACAGATACGCAGTATTTT. The chain couples TRBV6-1 to TRBJ2-3; D gene ambiguous. The CDR3 contains 15 residues. Germline CDR1 reads MNHNS; CDR2 reads SASEGT. Trimming took 6 bases from V and 0 from J, leaving 13 bases between them.

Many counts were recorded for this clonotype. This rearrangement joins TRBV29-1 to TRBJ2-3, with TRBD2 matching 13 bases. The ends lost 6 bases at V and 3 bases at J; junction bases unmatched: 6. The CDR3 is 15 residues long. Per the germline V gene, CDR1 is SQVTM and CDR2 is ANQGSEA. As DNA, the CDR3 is TGCAGCGTGAGGACTAGCGGGAGTGGGACAGATACGCAGTATTTT. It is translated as CSVRTSGSGTDTQYF.

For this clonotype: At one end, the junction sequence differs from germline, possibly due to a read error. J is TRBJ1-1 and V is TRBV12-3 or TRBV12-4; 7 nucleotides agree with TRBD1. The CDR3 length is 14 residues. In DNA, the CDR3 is TGTGCCAGCAGAGCTGACAGGGTGAATACTGAAGCTTTCTTT. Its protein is CASRADRVNTEAFF.

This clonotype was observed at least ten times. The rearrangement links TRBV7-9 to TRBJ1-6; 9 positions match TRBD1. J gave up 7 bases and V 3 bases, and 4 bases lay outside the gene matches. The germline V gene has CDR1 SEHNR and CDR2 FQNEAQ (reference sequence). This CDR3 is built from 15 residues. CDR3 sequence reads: CASSLDRGGNSPLHF. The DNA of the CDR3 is TGTGCCAGCAGCTTGGACAGGGGAGGGAATTCACCCCTCCACTTT.

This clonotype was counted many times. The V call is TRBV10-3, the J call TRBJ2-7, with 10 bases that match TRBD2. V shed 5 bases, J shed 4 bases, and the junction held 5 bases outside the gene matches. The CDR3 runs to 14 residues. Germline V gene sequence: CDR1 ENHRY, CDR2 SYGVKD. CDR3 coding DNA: TGTGCCATCAGTCTAGCGGGAGTCTCGTACGAGCAGTACTTC. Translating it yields CAISLAGVSYEQYF.

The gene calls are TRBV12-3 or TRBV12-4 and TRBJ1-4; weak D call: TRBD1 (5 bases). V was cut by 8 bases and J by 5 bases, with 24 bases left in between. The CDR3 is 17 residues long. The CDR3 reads CASRPGPPKTANEKLFF. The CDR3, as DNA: TGTGCCAGCCGCCCCGGCCCCCCGAAGACAGCGAATGAAAAACTGTTTTTT.

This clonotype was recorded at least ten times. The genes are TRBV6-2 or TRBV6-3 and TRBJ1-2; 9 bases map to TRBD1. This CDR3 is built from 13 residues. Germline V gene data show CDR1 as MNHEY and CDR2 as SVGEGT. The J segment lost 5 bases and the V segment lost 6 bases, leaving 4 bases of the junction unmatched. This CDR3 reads CASRQGQGYGYTF. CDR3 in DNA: TGTGCCAGCAGACAAGGACAGGGGTATGGCTACACCTTC.

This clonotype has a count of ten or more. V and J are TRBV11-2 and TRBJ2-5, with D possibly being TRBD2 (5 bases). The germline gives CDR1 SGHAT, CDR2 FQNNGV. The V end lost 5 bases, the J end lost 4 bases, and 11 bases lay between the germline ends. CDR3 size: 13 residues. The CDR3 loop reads CASSVRGPETQYF. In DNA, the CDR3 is TGTGCCAGCAGCGTTCGGGGTCCAGAGACCCAGTACTTC.

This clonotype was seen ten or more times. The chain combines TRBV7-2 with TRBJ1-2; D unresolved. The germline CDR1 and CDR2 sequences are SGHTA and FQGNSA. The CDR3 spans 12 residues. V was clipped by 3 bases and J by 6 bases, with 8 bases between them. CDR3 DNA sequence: TGTGCCAGCAGCTTTCGTCGTCATGGCTACACCTTC. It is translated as CASSFRRHGYTF.

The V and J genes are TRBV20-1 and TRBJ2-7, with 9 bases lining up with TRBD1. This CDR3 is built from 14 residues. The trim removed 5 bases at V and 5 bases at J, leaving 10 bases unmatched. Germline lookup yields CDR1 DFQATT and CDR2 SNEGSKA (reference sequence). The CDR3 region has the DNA TGCAGTGCTCCCGGACAGGGGCCTACCGACGAGCAGTACTTC. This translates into CSAPGQGPTDEQYF.

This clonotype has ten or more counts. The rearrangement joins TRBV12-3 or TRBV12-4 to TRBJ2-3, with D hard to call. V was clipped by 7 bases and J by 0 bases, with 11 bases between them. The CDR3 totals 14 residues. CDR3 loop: CASTPYQSTDTQYF. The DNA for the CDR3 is TGTGCCAGCACCCCATATCAGAGCACAGATACGCAGTATTTT.

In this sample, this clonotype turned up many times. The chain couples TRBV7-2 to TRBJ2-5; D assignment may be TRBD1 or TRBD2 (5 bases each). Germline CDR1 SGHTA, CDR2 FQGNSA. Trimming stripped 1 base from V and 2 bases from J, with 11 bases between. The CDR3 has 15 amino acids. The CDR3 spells CASSLGGWGQETQYF. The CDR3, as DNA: TGTGCCAGCAGCTTAGGGGGGTGGGGACAAGAGACCCAGTACTTC.

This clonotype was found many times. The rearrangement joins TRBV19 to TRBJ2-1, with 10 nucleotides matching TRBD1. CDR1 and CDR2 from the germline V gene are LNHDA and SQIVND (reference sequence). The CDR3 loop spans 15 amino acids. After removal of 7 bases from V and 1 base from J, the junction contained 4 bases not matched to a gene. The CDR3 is CASNRDRGSYNEQFF. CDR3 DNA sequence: TGTGCCAGTAACCGGGACAGGGGATCCTACAATGAGCAGTTCTTC.

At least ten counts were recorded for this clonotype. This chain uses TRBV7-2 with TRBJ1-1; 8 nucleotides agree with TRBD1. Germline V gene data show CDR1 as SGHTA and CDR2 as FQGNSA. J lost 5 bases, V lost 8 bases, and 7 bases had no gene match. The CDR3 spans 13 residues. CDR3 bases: TGTGCCAGCGCCGGACAGGGAATGACTGAAGCTTTCTTT. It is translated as CASAGQGMTEAFF. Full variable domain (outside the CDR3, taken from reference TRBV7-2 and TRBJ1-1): GAGVSQSPSNKVTEKGKDVELRCDPISGHTALYWYRQSLGQGLEFLIYFQGNSAPDKSGLPSDRFSAERTGGSVSTLTIQRTQQEDSAVYLCASAGQGMTEAFFGQGTRLTVV.

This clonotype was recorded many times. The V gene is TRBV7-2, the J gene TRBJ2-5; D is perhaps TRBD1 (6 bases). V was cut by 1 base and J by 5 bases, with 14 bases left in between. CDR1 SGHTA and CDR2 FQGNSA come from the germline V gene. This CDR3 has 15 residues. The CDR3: CASSLGGRGSETQYF. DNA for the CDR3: TGTGCCAGCAGCTTAGGGGGTAGGGGGTCGGAGACCCAGTACTTC.

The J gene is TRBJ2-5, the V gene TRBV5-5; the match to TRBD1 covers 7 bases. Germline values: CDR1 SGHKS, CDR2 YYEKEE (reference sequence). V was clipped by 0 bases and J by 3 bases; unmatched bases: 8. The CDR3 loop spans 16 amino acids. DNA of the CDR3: TGTGCCAGCAGCTTGGGCCCCGGGACAGCAGAAGAGACCCAGTACTTC. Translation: CASSLGPGTAEETQYF.

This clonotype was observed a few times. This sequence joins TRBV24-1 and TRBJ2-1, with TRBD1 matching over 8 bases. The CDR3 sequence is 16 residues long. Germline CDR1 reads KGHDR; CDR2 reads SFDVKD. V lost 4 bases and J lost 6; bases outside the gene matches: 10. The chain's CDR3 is CATSDPGTGSINEQFF. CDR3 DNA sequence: TGTGCCACCAGTGACCCCGGGACAGGTTCCATCAATGAGCAGTTCTTC.

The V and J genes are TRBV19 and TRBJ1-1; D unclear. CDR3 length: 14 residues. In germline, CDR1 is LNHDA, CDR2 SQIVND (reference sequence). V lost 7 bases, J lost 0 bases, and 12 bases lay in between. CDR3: CASISGTMNTEAFF. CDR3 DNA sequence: TGTGCCAGTATCAGTGGTACCATGAACACTGAAGCTTTCTTT. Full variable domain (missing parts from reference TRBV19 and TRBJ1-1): DGGITQSPKYLFRKEGQNVTLSCEQNLNHDAMYWYRQDPGQGLRLIYYSQIVNDFQKGDIAEGYSVSREKKESFPLTVTSAQKNPTAFYLCASISGTMNTEAFFGQGTRLTVV.